Listed here are 28 T cell receptor beta chains from one sample, sequenced in a study of blood T cell repertoires in COVID-19. Libraries were prepared by immunoSEQ multiplex PCR; TCRdb keeps only in-frame clonotypes and omits some of them. This table has roughly 160,000 clones, roughly 87% appearing once. The source material was PBMCs or T cells enriched from blood (not recorded which). Receptors were obtained from a man aged 50-59 years who had recovered from COVID-19.

This clone was observed once. The rearrangement links TRBV29-1 to TRBJ2-3; 10 bases are a match to TRBD2. V was pared by 0 bases and J by 8 bases, with 20 bases of the junction left unmatched. CDR3 length equals 19 residues. Germline lookup yields CDR1 SQVTM and CDR2 ANQGSEA. In DNA, the CDR3 is TGCAGCGTTGAAGAGGAGGGAACACTAGCGGGGTCCTTATTACCTACGCAGTATTTT. Translated, it gives CSVEEEGTLAGSLLPTQYF.

The J gene is TRBJ1-1, the V gene TRBV29-1, with unresolved D. V lost 6 bases and J lost 4, with 12 bases in between. CDR1 is SQVTM, CDR2 ANQGSEA, per germline. This CDR3 comprises 12 residues. CDR3 coding DNA: TGCAGCGTATATATCCCCGGCACTGAAGCTTTCTTT. It yields the protein CSVYIPGTEAFF.

V usage is TRBV7-8 and J usage is TRBJ2-1; D is perhaps TRBD2 (6 bases). Trimming removed 3 bases from V and 5 bases from J, with 20 bases in between. This CDR3 has 17 amino acids. The germline CDR1 and CDR2 sequences are SGHVS and FQNEAQ. CDR3 protein: CASSFYAGTDLNNEQFF. The CDR3 region has the DNA TGTGCCAGCAGCTTCTATGCGGGGACTGACCTTAACAATGAGCAGTTCTTC.

The V gene is TRBV2, the J gene TRBJ1-5; possibly TRBD1 for D (6 bases). V lost 1 base to trimming and J lost 5 bases, with 15 bases between them. Germline CDR1 reads SNHLY; CDR2 reads FYNNEI. The CDR3 covers 16 residues. In DNA form, the CDR3 reads TGTGCCAGCAGTGAAGGGGTCCACAGGGAGTATCAGCCCCAGCATTTT. Translating gives CASSEGVHREYQPQHF.

The rearrangement joins TRBV10-3 to TRBJ2-7; D may be TRBD1 (6 bases). The CDR3 consists of 14 residues. The V gene lost 0 bases and the J gene lost 1 base, with 7 bases spanning the gap. Germline assignment: CDR1 ENHRY and CDR2 SYGVKD. The CDR3 sequence is CAISESGQSYEQYF. CDR3 sequence (DNA): TGTGCCATCAGTGAGTCAGGACAGTCCTACGAGCAGTACTTC.

V is TRBV12-3 or TRBV12-4 and J is TRBJ1-5; D gene ambiguous. The CDR3 runs 13 residues. V was pared by 8 bases and J by 7 bases, with 15 bases between. CDR3 in DNA: TGTGCCAGCCGCTTATTGGCCGGGCAGCCCCAGCATTTT. It is translated as CASRLLAGQPQHF.

The CDR3 DNA sequence: TGTGCCAGTAGTAACGACCGGGATTCACCCCTCCACTTT. As protein: CASSNDRDSPLHF. The chain links TRBV19 to TRBJ1-6; no reliable D call. Germline lookup yields CDR1 LNHDA and CDR2 SQIVND (reference sequence). CDR3 length equals 13 residues. The ends were cut back, 4 bases at V and 8 bases at J, with 9 bases in the middle.

The chain employs TRBV12-5 and TRBJ2-2; a possible D gene is TRBD1 (5 bases). The CDR3 totals 13 residues. From germline, CDR1 is LGHNT and CDR2 FRNRAP. The V and J ends lost 7 bases and 4 bases respectively, with 10 bases between them. CDR3 loop: CASVLGATGELFF. In DNA, the CDR3 is TGTGCTAGTGTTTTAGGGGCCACCGGGGAGCTGTTTTTT.

The rearrangement joins TRBV11-2 to TRBJ2-1, with TRBD1 identical over 10 bases. The junction had 12 bases not matched to a gene; V was cut back by 6 bases and J by 7 bases. The CDR3 contains 16 residues. Germline V gene sequence: CDR1 SGHAT, CDR2 FQNNGV. DNA for the CDR3: TGTGCCAGCAGGAGTTCGACAGGGGGCGCAATAAATGAGCAGTTCTTC. Translating it yields CASRSSTGGAINEQFF.

This chain joins TRBV19 and TRBJ2-3; D possibly corresponds to TRBD2 (5 bases). CDR3 size: 15 residues. V dropped 6 bases and J dropped 10 bases, with 23 bases sitting between them. Germline CDR1 and CDR2: LNHDA and SQIVND (reference sequence). The CDR3 bases are TGTGCCAGTAGCTACGGGGTGTCGGACTCCCTTTCGCAGTATTTT. Protein product: CASSYGVSDSLSQYF.

V gene TRBV28 combines with J gene TRBJ2-6, with 9 nucleotides matching TRBD1. V was clipped by 6 bases and J by 4 bases; unmatched bases: 4. Germline values: CDR1 MDHEN, CDR2 SYDVKM. The CDR3 length is 15 residues. The CDR3 DNA reads TGTGCCAGCAGATACAGGGGGCTCGGGGCCAACGTCCTGACTTTC. Translation: CASRYRGLGANVLTF.

The chain employs TRBV19 and TRBJ1-2; maybe TRBD1 (5 bases). This CDR3 region has 14 residues. Trimming removed 1 base from V and 5 bases from J, with 11 bases in between. In germline, CDR1 is LNHDA, CDR2 SQIVND (reference sequence). CDR3 protein: CASSIGSGEYGYTF. CDR3 DNA: TGTGCCAGTAGTATAGGATCGGGGGAATATGGCTACACCTTC.

This chain connects TRBV18 to TRBJ2-5; 10 nucleotides align to TRBD1. V gave up 3 bases and J gave up 5 bases; unmatched junction bases: 6. Germline assignment: CDR1 KGHSH and CDR2 LQKENI. This CDR3 region has 15 residues. CDR3 in amino acids: CASSPDRGRLETQYF. DNA of the CDR3: TGTGCCAGCTCACCCGACAGGGGGCGATTGGAGACCCAGTACTTC.

The chain carries TRBV5-8 and TRBJ1-2, with 8 bases lining up with TRBD1. Unmatched junction bases numbered 4, after V lost 2 bases and J lost 4 bases. CDR1 and CDR2 from the germline V gene are SGHTS and YDEGEE. The CDR3 runs to 14 residues. CDR3: CASSFRGRGYGYTF. The CDR3 coding sequence is TGTGCCAGCAGCTTCAGGGGGCGAGGCTATGGCTACACCTTC.

The gene calls are TRBV10-2 and TRBJ2-3; 10 bases line up with TRBD2. V lost 7 bases to trimming and J lost 2 bases; unmatched junction nucleotides: 6. Germline V gives CDR1 WSHSY, CDR2 SAAADI. The CDR3 runs to 15 residues. The CDR3 nucleotides read TGCGCCAGCACCCTAGCGGGGGCCCTCACAGATACGCAGTATTTT. Residues: CASTLAGALTDTQYF.

The V call is TRBV2, the J call TRBJ2-1, with D uncertain. V was shortened by 10 bases and J by 7 bases, with 17 bases between the two germline ends. This CDR3 spans 13 amino acids. In germline, CDR1 is SNHLY, CDR2 FYNNEI. CDR3 amino acids: CATAPSHSNEQFF. The CDR3 coding sequence is TGTGCCACCGCCCCTTCCCACTCTAATGAGCAGTTCTTC.

The V and J genes are TRBV5-1 and TRBJ2-3; D is undetermined. The CDR3 consists of 16 residues. V was cut by 1 base and J by 3 bases, with 15 bases left in between. CDR1 and CDR2 (germline): SGHRS, YFSETQ. This chain's CDR3 is CASSLFLGATTDTQYF. CDR3 sequence (DNA): TGCGCCAGCAGCTTGTTCCTCGGAGCGACTACAGATACGCAGTATTTT.

V is TRBV5-6 and J is TRBJ2-2; unclear D gene. This CDR3 spans 14 amino acids. Per the germline V gene, CDR1 is SGHDT and CDR2 is YYEEEE. V was trimmed by 0 bases and J by 3 bases, leaving 6 bases between them. DNA of the CDR3: TGTGCCAGCAGCTTGGGGCTCCACACCGGGGAGCTGTTTTTT. This encodes CASSLGLHTGELFF.

This clone was seen more than once but under ten times. This chain links TRBV19 with TRBJ2-3, with 9 bases matching TRBD1. Germline CDR1 reads LNHDA; CDR2 reads SQIVND (reference sequence). This CDR3 region has 15 residues. V was pared by 4 bases and J by 1 base, with 3 bases of the junction left unmatched. DNA for the CDR3: TGTGCCAGTAGTAGGACAGGGGCCGGCACAGATACGCAGTATTTT. Its protein product is CASSRTGAGTDTQYF.

The chain carries TRBV27 and TRBJ2-1, with D perhaps matching TRBD2 (6 bases). Germline V gives CDR1 MNHEY, CDR2 SMNVEV (reference sequence). The CDR3 contains 15 residues. V lost 5 bases to trimming and J lost 4 bases, with 15 bases between them. Here the CDR3 reads CASSPAGLFYNEQFF. CDR3 nucleotides: TGTGCCAGCAGTCCTGCGGGACTCTTTTACAATGAGCAGTTCTTC.

The chain links TRBV5-6 to TRBJ2-5; D might be TRBD1 (8 bases). The CDR3 has 15 amino acids. Trimming cost V 0 bases and J 3 bases, with 12 bases left between them. Germline assignment: CDR1 SGHDT and CDR2 YYEEEE. The CDR3 bases are TGTGCCAGCAGCTTGGTCACAGGGGGGGAAGAGACCCAGTACTTC. Its translation is CASSLVTGGEETQYF.

The chain uses TRBV24-1 and TRBJ2-5; no reliable D call. CDR1 KGHDR and CDR2 SFDVKD come from the germline V gene. CDR3 length equals 16 residues. The V gene lost 2 bases and the J gene lost 7 bases, with 19 bases spanning the gap. The CDR3 loop reads CATSDSRVGGSGTQYF. The CDR3 DNA follows: TGTGCCACCAGTGATTCCCGAGTCGGTGGGTCAGGGACCCAGTACTTC.

Regarding this clone: One end of the junction varies from germline; a read error may be responsible. Written as DNA, the CDR3 is TGCAGCGTCGAAGGTCACGGCGAGCAGTACTTC. Translated, it gives CSVEGHGEQYF. The J gene is TRBJ2-7, the V gene TRBV29-1, with D unresolved. Germline values: CDR1 SQVTM, CDR2 ANQGSEA. The length of the CDR3 is 11 residues.

This clone has a single count. The J gene is TRBJ2-5, the V gene TRBV9; 10 bases agree with TRBD1. CDR1 and CDR2 (germline): SGDLS, YYNGEE. This CDR3 spans 17 amino acids. Trimming at V came to 3 bases and at J to 4 bases, leaving 12 bases not matched to a gene. The CDR3 DNA follows: TGTGCCAGCAGCGCAAACCTCCCGGGACAGGGGAGAGAGACCCAGTACTTC. Translation gives CASSANLPGQGRETQYF.

The chain has TRBV10-2 and TRBJ1-2; the D is unclear. The CDR3 spans 13 residues. V lost 6 bases and J 8 bases, leaving 16 bases between the germline ends. Germline V CDR1 and CDR2: WSHSY, SAAADI. Here the CDR3 DNA reads TGCGCCAGCAGGGCCACAGCCGAGAACGGCTACACCTTC. Translated: CASRATAENGYTF.

CDR3 coding DNA: TGTGCCACCAAGGCTAGCGGGAGTTGGAATGAGCAGTTCTTC. Translation gives CATKASGSWNEQFF. The chain is built from TRBV24-1 and TRBJ2-1; 10 bases align to TRBD2. CDR1 and CDR2 (germline): KGHDR, SFDVKD. The V segment lost 8 bases and the J segment 7 bases; nucleotides outside the gene matches: 7. The CDR3 runs to 14 residues.

V and J are TRBV5-1 and TRBJ2-7, with D possibly matching TRBD1 (6 bases). The CDR3 loop spans 15 amino acids. V shed 2 bases and J shed 7 bases, with 19 bases lying between them. Germline CDR1 and CDR2: SGHRS and YFSETQ. The DNA of the CDR3 is TGCGCCAGCAGCTTTGAGGGACAACTCCCAGGGGAGCAGTACTTC. Encoded protein: CASSFEGQLPGEQYF.

This chain joins TRBV12-3 or TRBV12-4 and TRBJ1-5, with 7 bases aligning to TRBD1. This CDR3 comprises 12 residues. The V gene end was trimmed by 7 bases and the J gene end by 7 bases; junction bases not matched to a gene: 4. CDR3 region: CASTGGGQPQHF. The DNA of the CDR3 is TGTGCCAGCACAGGGGGAGGACAGCCCCAGCATTTT.